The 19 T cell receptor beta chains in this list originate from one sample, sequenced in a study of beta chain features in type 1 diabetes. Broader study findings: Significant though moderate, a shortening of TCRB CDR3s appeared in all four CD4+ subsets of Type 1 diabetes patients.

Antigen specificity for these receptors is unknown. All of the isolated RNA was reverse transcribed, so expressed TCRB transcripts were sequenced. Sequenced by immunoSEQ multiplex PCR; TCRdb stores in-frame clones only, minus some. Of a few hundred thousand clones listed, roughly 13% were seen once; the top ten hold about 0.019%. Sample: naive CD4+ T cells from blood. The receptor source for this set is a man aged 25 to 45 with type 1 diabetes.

The CDR3 loop is CASSLAQGNEQYF. CDR3 DNA sequence: TGTGCCAGCAGCTTAGCACAGGGGAACGAGCAGTACTTC. The chain has TRBV7-9 and TRBJ2-7; 7 nucleotides align to TRBD1. Per germline, CDR1 SEHNR and CDR2 FQNEAQ (reference sequence). The CDR3 spans 13 residues. J lost 5 bases, V lost 0 bases, and 1 base had no gene match.

DNA for the CDR3: TGTGCCAGCATGACAGTCAATCAGCCCCAGCATTTT. It specifies CASMTVNQPQHF. This rearrangement joins TRBV6-1 to TRBJ1-5; TRBD1 might be the D (5 bases). The CDR3 length is 12 residues. CDR1 and CDR2 from the germline V gene are MNHNS and SASEGT. V gave up 7 bases and J gave up 3 bases, with 7 bases separating them.

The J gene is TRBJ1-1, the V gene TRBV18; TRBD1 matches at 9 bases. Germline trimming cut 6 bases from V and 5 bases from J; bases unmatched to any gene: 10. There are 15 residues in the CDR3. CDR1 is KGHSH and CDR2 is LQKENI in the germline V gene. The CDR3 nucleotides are TGTGCCAGCTCGTCCCTTTCGGGACAGGGTACTGAAGCTTTCTTT. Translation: CASSSLSGQGTEAFF. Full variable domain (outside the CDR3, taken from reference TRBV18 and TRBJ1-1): NAGVMQNPRHLVRRRGQEARLRCSPMKGHSHVYWYRQLPEEGLKFMVYLQKENIIDESGMPKERFSAEFPKEGPSILRIQQVVRGDSAAYFCASSSLSGQGTEAFFGQGTRLTVV.

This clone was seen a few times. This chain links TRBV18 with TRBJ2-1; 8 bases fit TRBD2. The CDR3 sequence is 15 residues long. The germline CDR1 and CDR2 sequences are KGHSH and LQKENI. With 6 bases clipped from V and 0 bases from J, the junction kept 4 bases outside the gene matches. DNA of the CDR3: TGTGCCAGCTCCACCGGGAGGGCCTCCTACAATGAGCAGTTCTTC. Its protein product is CASSTGRASYNEQFF.

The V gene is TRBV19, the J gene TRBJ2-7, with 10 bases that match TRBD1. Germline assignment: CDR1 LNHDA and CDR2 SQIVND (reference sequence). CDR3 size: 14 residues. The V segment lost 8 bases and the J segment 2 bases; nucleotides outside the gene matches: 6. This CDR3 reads CASPGQGVTYEQYF. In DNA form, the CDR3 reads TGTGCCAGTCCTGGACAGGGGGTAACCTACGAGCAGTACTTC.

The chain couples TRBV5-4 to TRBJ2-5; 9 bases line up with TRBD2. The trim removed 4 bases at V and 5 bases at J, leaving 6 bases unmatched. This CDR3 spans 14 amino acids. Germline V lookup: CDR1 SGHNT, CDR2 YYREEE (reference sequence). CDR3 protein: CASSPQAGGETQYF. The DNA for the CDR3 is TGTGCCAGCAGCCCCCAAGCGGGGGGTGAGACCCAGTACTTC. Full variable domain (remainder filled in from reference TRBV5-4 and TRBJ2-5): ETGVTQSPTHLIKTRGQQVTLRCSSQSGHNTVSWYQQALGQGPQFIFQYYREEENGRGNFPPRFSGLQFPNYSSELNVNALELDDSALYLCASSPQAGGETQYFGPGTRLLVL.

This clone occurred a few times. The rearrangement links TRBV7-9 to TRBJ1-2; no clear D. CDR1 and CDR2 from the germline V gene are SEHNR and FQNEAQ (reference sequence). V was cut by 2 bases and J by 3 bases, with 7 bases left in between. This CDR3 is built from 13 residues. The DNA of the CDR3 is TGTGCCAGCAGCTTAACGCCGGACTATGGCTACACCTTC. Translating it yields CASSLTPDYGYTF.

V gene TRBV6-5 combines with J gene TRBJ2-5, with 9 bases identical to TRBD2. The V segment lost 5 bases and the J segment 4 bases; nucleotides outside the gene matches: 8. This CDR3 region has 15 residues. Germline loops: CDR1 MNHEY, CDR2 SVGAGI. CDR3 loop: CASSPEGAGGETQYF. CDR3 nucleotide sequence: TGTGCCAGCAGTCCCGAGGGAGCGGGGGGAGAGACCCAGTACTTC.

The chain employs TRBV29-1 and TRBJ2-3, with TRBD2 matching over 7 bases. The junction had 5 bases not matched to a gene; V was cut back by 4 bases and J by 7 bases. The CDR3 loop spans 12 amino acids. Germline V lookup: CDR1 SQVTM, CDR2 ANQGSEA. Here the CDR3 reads CSVGEGGYTQYF. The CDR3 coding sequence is TGCAGCGTTGGGGAGGGAGGATATACGCAGTATTTT.

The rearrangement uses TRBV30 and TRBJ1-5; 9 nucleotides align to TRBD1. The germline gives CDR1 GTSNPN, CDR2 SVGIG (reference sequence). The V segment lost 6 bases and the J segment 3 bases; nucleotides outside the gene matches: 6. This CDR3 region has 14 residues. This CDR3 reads CACTGQGPNQPQHF. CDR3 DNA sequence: TGTGCCTGCACGGGACAGGGCCCCAATCAGCCCCAGCATTTT.

CDR3 loop: CAWRDRGNEQYF. The DNA for the CDR3 is TGTGCCTGGAGGGACAGGGGGAACGAGCAGTACTTC. This rearrangement joins TRBV30 to TRBJ2-7, with 10 nucleotides matching TRBD1. The germline gives CDR1 GTSNPN, CDR2 SVGIG (reference sequence). Trimming at V came to 3 bases and at J to 5 bases, leaving 1 base not matched to a gene. CDR3 length equals 12 residues.

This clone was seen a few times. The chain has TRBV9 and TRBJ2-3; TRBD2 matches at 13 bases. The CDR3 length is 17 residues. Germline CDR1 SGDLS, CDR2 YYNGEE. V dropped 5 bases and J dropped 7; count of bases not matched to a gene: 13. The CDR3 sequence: CASSRTGTSGVTNTQYF. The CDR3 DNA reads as TGTGCCAGCAGTCGGACCGGGACTAGCGGGGTTACAAATACGCAGTATTTT.

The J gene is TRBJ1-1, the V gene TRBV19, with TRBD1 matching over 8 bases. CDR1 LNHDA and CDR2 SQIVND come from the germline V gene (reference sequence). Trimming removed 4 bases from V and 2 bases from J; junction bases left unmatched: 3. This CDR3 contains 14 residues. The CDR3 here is CASSTTGVNTEAFF. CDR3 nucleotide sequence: TGTGCCAGTAGTACGACAGGGGTCAACACTGAAGCTTTCTTT.

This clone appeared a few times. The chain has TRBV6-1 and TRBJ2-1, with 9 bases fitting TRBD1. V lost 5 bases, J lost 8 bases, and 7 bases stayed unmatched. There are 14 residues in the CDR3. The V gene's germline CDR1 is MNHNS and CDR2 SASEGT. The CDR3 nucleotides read TGTGCCAGCAGTCGGACAGGGGAAGGCGATGAGCAGTTCTTC. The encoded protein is CASSRTGEGDEQFF.

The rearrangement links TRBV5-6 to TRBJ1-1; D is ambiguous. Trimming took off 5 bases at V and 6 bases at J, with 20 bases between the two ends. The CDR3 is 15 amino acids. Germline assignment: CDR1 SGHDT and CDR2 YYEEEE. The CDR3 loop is CASRSNRRVDPEAFF. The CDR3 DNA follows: TGTGCCAGCAGGTCAAATAGACGGGTTGATCCTGAAGCTTTCTTT.

CDR3 in amino acids: CASSDRTSGVNTGELFF. For the CDR3, the DNA is TGTGCCAGCAGCGACCGGACTAGCGGGGTCAACACCGGGGAGCTGTTTTTT. The chain recombines TRBV2 with TRBJ2-2; TRBD2 matches at 12 bases. The germline CDR1 and CDR2 sequences are SNHLY and FYNNEI. With 6 bases clipped from V and 2 bases from J, the junction kept 7 bases outside the gene matches. The CDR3 spans 17 residues.

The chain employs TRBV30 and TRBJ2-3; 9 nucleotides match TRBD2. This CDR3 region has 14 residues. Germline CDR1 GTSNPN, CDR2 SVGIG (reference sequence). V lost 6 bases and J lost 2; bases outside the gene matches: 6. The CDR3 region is CACRLAGYTDTQYF. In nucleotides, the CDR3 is TGTGCCTGCCGCCTAGCGGGGTACACAGATACGCAGTATTTT.

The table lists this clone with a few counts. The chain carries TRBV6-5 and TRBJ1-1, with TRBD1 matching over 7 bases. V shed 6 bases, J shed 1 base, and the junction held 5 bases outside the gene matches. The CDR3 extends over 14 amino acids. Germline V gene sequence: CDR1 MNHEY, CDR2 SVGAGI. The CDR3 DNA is TGTGCCAGCAGGACGACAGGGAAGAACACTGAAGCTTTCTTT. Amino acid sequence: CASRTTGKNTEAFF.

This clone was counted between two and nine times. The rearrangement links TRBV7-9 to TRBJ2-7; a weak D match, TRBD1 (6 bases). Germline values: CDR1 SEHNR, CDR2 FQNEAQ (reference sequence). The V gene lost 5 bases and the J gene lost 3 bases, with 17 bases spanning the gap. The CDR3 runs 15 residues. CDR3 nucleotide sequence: TGTGCCAGCAGCACCACGGAGGACAGCCACTACGAGCAGTACTTC. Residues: CASSTTEDSHYEQYF.